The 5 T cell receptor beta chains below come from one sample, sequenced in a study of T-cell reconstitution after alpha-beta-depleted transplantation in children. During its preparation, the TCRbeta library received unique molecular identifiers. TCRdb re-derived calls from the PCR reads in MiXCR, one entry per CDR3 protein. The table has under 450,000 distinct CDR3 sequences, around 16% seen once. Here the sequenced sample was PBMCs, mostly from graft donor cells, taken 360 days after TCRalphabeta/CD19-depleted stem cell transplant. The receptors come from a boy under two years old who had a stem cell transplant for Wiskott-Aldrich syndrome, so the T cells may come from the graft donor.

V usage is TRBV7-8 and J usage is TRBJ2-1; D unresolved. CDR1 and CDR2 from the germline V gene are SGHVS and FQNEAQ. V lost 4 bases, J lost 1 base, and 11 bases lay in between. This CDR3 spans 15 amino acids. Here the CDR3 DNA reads TGTGCCAGCAGCTCCCTAAGGGTTTCCTACAATGAGCAGTTCTTC. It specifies CASSSLRVSYNEQFF.

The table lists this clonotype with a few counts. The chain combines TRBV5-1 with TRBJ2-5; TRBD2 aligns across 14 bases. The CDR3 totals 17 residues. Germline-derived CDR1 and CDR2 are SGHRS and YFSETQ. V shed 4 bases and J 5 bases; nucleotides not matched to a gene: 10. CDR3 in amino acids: CASSPGLAGALRETQYF. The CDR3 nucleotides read TGCGCCAGCAGCCCGGGACTAGCGGGGGCCCTCAGGGAGACCCAGTACTTC.

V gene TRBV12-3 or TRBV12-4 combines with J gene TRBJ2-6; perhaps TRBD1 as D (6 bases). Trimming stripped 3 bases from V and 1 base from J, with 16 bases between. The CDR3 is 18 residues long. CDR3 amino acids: CASSLLGQLSSGANVLTF. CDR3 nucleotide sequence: TGTGCCAGCAGTTTGTTAGGACAGCTTTCTTCTGGGGCCAACGTCCTGACTTTC.

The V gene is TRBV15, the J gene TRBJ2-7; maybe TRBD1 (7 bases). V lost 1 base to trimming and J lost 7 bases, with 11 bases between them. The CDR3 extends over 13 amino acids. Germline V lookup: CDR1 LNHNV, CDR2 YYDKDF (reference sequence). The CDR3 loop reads CATSRAPGGEQYF. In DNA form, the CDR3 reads TGTGCCACCAGCAGAGCTCCAGGGGGGGAGCAGTACTTC.

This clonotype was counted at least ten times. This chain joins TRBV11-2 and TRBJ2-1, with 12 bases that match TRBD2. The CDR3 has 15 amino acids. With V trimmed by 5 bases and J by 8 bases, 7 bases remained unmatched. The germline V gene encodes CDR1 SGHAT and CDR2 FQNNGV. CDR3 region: CASSLLAGGRYEQFF. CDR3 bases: TGTGCCAGCAGCCTCCTAGCGGGAGGGCGCTATGAGCAGTTCTTC. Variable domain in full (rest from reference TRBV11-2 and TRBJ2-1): EAGVAQSPRYKIIEKRQSVAFWCNPISGHATLYWYQQILGQGPKLLIQFQNNGVVDDSQLPKDRFSAERLKGVDSTLKIQPAKLEDSAVYLCASSLLAGGRYEQFFGPGTRLTVL.